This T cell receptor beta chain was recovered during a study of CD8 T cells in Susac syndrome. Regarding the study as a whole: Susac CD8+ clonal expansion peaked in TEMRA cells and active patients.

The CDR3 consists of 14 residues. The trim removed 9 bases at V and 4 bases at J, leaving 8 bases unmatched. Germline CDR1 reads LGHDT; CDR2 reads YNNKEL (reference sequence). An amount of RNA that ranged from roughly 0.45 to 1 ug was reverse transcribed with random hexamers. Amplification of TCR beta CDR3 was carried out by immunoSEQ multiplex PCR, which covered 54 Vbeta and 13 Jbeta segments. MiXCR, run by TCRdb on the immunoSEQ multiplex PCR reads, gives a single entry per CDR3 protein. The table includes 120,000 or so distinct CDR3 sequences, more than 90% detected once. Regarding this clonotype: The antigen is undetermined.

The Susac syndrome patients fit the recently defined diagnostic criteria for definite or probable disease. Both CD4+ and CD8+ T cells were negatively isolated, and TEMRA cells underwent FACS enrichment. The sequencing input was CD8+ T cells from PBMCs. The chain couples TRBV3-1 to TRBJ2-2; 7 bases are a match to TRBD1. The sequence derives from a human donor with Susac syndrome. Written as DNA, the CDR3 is TGTGCCAGGGGTCCGGGACAGCCCACCGGGGAGCTGTTTTTT. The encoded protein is CARGPGQPTGELFF.